The present T cell receptor (beta chain) was sequenced within a study of T cell repertoires in cytomegalovirus infection. Study in general: CMV infection and matching HLA type were both indicated by public TCR beta signatures.

TCRdb reprocessed the reads via MiXCR and lists one record per CDR3 protein. In the table there are roughly 350,000 distinct CDR3 sequences, 34% of which are singletons. The germline CDR1 and CDR2 sequences are SGHVS and FQNEAQ. The CDR3 loop spans 16 amino acids. V shed 4 bases and J shed 1 base, with 16 bases lying between them. This clonotype was found many times. Its specificity is unknown. This rearrangement joins TRBV7-8 to TRBJ1-1; D is perhaps TRBD1 (5 bases). The TCR sequence derives from a human donor in good health (CMV status not recorded). Some clones in this sample may be carry-over from other donors' samples. The sequencing here drew on cultured PBMCs, taken from culture after CMV antigen stimulation. The CDR3 spells CASSSFLYRTNTEAFF. In DNA form, the CDR3 reads TGTGCCAGCAGCTCATTCTTGTACAGGACGAACACTGAAGCTTTCTTT.